The clone carrying this T cell receptor (beta chain) was observed at least ten times. Amplified TCR beta CDR3 regions were obtained using RNA transcripts as template. In the first round, RT-PCR was carried out with HTBI primers, and a multiplex PCR formed the second round. TCRdb independently ran MiXCR on the multiplex PCR reads; one entry per CDR3 protein. The top ten clones hold around 1.5% of a sample with about 370,000 distinct CDR3 sequences, approximately 20% of them seen once. The sample comes from a study of Graves' ophthalmopathy and Graves' hyperthyroidism. CDR3 length: 20 amino acids. V was clipped by 0 bases and J by 0 bases, with 18 bases between them. In germline, CDR1 is MNHEY, CDR2 SVGAGI. Each donor who had ophthalmopathy showed moderate-to-severe activity, a CAS of ≥3, a NOSPECS of ≥4, and a duration under 3 months.

The source is a young woman with Graves' ophthalmopathy. The rearrangement joins TRBV6-5 to TRBJ1-6; TRBD1 might be the D (6 bases). The sample comprised peripheral blood. The chain's CDR3 is CASSYSSGGGRSSYNSPLHF. For the CDR3, the DNA is TGTGCCAGCAGTTACTCGAGCGGCGGGGGCCGGAGCTCCTATAATTCACCCCTCCACTTT.